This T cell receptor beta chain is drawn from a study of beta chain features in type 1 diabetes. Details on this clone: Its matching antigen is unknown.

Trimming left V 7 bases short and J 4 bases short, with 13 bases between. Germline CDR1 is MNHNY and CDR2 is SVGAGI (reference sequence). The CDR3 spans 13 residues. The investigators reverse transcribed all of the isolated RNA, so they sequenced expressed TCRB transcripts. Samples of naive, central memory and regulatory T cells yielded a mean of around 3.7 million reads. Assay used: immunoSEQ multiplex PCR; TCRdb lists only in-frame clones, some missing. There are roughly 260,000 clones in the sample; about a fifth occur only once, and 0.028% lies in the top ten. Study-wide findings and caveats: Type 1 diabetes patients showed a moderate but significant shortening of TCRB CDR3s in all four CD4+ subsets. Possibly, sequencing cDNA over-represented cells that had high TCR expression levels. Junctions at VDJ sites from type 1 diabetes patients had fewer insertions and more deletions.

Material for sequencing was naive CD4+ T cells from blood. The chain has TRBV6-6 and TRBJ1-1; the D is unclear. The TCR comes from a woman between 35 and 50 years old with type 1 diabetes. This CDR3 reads CASIENRGTEAFF. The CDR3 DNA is TGTGCCAGCATCGAAAATAGAGGCACTGAAGCTTTCTTT.